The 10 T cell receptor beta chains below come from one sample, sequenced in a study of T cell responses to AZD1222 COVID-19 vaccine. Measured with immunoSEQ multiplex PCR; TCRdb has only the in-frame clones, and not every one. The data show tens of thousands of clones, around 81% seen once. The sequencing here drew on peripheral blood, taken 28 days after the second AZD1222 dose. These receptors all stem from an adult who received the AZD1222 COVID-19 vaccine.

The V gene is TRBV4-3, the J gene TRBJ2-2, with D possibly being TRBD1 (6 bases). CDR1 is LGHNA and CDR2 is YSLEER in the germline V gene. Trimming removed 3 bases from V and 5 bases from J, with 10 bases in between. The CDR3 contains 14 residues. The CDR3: CASSQGASTGELFF. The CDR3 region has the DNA TGCGCCAGCAGCCAGGGGGCCTCGACCGGGGAGCTGTTTTTT.

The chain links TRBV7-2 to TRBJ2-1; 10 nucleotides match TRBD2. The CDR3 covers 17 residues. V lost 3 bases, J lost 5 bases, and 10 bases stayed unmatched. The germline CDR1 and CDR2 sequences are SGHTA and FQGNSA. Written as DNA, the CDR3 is TGTGCCAGCAGCTTCGCCACTCTAGCGGGAGTCAACAATGAGCAGTTCTTC. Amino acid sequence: CASSFATLAGVNNEQFF.

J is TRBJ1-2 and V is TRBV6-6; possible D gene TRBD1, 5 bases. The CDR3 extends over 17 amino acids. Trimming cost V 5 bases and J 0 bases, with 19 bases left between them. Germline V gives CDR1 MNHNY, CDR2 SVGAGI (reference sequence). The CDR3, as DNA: TGTGCCAGCAGTCCCGGGACCTCCGACGGAGCTAACTATGGCTACACCTTC. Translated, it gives CASSPGTSDGANYGYTF.

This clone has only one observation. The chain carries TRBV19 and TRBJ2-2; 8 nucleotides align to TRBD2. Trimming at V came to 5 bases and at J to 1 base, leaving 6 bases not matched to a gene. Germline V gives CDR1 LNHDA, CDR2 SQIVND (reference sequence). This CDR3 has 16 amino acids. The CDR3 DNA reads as TGTGCCAGTAGTCCGTTACTAGCGGTGAACACCGGGGAGCTGTTTTTT. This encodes CASSPLLAVNTGELFF. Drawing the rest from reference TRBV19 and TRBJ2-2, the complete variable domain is DGGITQSPKYLFRKEGQNVTLSCEQNLNHDAMYWYRQDPGQGLRLIYYSQIVNDFQKGDIAEGYSVSREKKESFPLTVTSAQKNPTAFYLCASSPLLAVNTGELFFGEGSRLTVL.

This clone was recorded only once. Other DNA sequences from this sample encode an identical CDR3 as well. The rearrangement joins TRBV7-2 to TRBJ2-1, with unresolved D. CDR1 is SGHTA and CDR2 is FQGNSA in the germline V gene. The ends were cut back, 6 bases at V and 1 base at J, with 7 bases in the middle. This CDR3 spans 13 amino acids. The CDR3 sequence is CASSPGSYNEQFF. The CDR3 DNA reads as TGTGCCAGCAGTCCGGGTTCCTACAATGAGCAGTTCTTC.

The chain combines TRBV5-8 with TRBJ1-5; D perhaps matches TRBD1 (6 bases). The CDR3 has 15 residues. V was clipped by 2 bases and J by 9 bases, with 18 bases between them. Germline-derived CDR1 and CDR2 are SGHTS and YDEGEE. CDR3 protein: CASSLNTGSPAPQHF. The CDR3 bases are TGTGCCAGCAGCTTAAATACAGGGTCCCCAGCGCCCCAGCATTTT.

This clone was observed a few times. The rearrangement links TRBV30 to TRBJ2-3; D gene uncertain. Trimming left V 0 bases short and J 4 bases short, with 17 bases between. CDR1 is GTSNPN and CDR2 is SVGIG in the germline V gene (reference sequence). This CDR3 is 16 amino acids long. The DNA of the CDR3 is TGTGCCTGGAGTGTACGGCTGGTGGTAGTTCCAGATACGCAGTATTTT. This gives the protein CAWSVRLVVVPDTQYF.

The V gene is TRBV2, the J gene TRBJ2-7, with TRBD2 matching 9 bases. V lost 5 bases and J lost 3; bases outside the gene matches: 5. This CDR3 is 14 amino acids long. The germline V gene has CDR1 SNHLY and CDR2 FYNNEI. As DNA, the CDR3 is TGTGCCAGCAGTTCCCGACTAGCGGACTACGAGCAGTACTTC. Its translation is CASSSRLADYEQYF.

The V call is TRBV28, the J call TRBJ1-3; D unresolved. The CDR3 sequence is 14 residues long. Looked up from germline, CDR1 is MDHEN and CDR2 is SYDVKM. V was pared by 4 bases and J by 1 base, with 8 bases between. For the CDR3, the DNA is TGTGCCAGCAGTTATCCGGCTTCTGGAAACACCATATATTTT. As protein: CASSYPASGNTIYF.

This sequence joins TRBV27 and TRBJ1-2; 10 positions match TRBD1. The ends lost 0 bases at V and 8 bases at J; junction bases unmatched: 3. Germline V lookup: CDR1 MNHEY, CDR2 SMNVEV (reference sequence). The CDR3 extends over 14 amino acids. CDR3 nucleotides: TGTGCCAGCAGTTTATCGCGGACAGGGGGAGGCTACACCTTC. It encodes CASSLSRTGGGYTF.